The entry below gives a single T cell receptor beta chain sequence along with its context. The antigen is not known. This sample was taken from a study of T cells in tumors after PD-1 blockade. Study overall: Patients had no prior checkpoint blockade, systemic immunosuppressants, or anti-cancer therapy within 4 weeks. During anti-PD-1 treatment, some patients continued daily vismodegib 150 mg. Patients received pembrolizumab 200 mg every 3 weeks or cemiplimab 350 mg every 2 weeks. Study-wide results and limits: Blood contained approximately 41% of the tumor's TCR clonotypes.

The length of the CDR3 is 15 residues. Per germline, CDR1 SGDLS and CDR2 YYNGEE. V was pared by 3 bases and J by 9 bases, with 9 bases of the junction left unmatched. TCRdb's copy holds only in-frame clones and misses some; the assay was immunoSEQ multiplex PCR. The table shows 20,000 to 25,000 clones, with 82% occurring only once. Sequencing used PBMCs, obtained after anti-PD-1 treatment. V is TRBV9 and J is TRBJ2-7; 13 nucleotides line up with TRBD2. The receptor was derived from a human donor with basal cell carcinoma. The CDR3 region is CASSAGTSGAFGQYF. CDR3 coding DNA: TGTGCCAGCAGCGCCGGGACTAGCGGGGCCTTTGGGCAGTACTTC.